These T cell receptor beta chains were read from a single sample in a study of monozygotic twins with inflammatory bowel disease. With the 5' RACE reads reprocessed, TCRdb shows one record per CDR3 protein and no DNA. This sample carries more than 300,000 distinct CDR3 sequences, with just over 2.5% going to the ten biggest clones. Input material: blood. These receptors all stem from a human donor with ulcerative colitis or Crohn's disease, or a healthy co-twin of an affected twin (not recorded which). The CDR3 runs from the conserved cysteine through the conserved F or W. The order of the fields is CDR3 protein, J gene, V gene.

CDR3 protein: CASRGSAITDTQYF
J gene: TRBJ2-3
V gene: TRBV23-1

CDR3 protein: CSVEGPGASYNEQFF
J gene: TRBJ2-1
V gene: TRBV29-1

CDR3 protein: CASSSWGTGELFF
J gene: TRBJ2-2
V gene: TRBV7-9

CDR3 protein: CASSLGPGFNEQFF
J gene: TRBJ2-1
V gene: TRBV7-8

CDR3 protein: CSAREGNRRYDTQYF
J gene: TRBJ2-3
V gene: TRBV20-1

CDR3 protein: CASSPQGSSPLHF
J gene: TRBJ1-6
V gene: TRBV27

CDR3 protein: CSVEGRNYGYTF
J gene: TRBJ1-2
V gene: TRBV29-1

CDR3 protein: CASSLSGLVGELFF
J gene: TRBJ2-2
V gene: TRBV7-9

CDR3 protein: CASSPLGDSQETQYF
J gene: TRBJ2-5
V gene: TRBV7-9

CDR3 protein: CASSRLLFGGGRDEQFF
J gene: TRBJ2-1
V gene: TRBV3-1

CDR3 protein: CASSIDRGTDTQYF
J gene: TRBJ2-3
V gene: TRBV5-1

CDR3 protein: CASSSDQGTGYTF
J gene: TRBJ1-2
V gene: TRBV6-5

CDR3 protein: CSAREWTGRPDTQYF
J gene: TRBJ2-3
V gene: TRBV20-1

CDR3 protein: CASSLGEVVRTEAFF
J gene: TRBJ1-1
V gene: TRBV5-1

CDR3 protein: CASSTWVDNEQFF
J gene: TRBJ2-1
V gene: TRBV7-2

CDR3 protein: CASSEFWAGDRNEQFF
J gene: TRBJ2-1
V gene: TRBV7-6

CDR3 protein: CASRKGPTDTQYF
J gene: TRBJ2-3
V gene: TRBV7-2

CDR3 protein: CATSWDRVSYDEQFF
J gene: TRBJ2-1
V gene: TRBV15

CDR3 protein: CAPVRGVGELFF
J gene: TRBJ2-2
V gene: TRBV7-9

CDR3 protein: CSVSPTANTGELFF
J gene: TRBJ2-2
V gene: TRBV29-1

CDR3 protein: CASSLPGLGTYEQYF
J gene: TRBJ2-7
V gene: TRBV7-2

CDR3 protein: CASSLPRPGIGNTIYF
J gene: TRBJ1-3
V gene: TRBV7-9

CDR3 protein: CASSLAGPRVGTDTQYF
J gene: TRBJ2-3
V gene: TRBV7-9

CDR3 protein: CASREPRGSNQPQHF
J gene: TRBJ1-5
V gene: TRBV28

CDR3 protein: CASSQDWQATNEKLFF
J gene: TRBJ1-4
V gene: TRBV3-1

CDR3 protein: CASRGGTSTDTQYF
J gene: TRBJ2-3
V gene: TRBV7-2

CDR3 protein: CASNHRDREYNEQFF
J gene: TRBJ2-1
V gene: TRBV6-1

CDR3 protein: CASSPDRDNEQFF
J gene: TRBJ2-1
V gene: TRBV5-4

CDR3 protein: CASSQEIGTPVWNQPQHF
J gene: TRBJ1-5
V gene: TRBV4-2

CDR3 protein: CASSRTSGGAETQYF
J gene: TRBJ2-5
V gene: TRBV12-3/TRBV12-4

CDR3 protein: CASSLAKPAGEQYF
J gene: TRBJ2-7
V gene: TRBV11-1

CDR3 protein: CASSEYNRGNTEAFF
J gene: TRBJ1-1
V gene: TRBV25-1

CDR3 protein: CASTSTGKTGELFF
J gene: TRBJ2-2
V gene: TRBV6-5